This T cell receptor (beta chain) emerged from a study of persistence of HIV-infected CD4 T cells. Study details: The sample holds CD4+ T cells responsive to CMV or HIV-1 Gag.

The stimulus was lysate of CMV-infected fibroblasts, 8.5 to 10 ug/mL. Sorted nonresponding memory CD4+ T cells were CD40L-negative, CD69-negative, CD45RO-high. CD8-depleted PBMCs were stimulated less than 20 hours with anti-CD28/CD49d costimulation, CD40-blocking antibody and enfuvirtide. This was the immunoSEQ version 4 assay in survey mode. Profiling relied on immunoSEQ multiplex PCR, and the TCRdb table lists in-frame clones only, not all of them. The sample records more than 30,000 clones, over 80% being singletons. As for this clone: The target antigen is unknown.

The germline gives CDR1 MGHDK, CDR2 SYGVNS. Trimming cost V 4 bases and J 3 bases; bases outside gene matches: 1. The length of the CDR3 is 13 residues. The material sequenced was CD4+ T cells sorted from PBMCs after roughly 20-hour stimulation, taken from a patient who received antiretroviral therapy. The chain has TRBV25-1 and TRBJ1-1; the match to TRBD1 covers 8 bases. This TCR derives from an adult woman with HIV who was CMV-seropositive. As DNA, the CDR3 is TGTGCCAGCAGTGGACAGGGGTACACTGAAGCTTTCTTT. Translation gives CASSGQGYTEAFF.